This T cell receptor (beta chain) was found in a study of blood T cell repertoires in COVID-19. The repertoire was sequenced with immunoSEQ multiplex PCR; TCRdb's copy has only in-frame clones and lacks some. The sample contains 200,000 or so clones, roughly 84% of which appear only once. The germline gives CDR1 ENHRY, CDR2 SYGVKD. Trimming took 4 bases from V and 0 from J, leaving 15 bases between them. This CDR3 contains 16 residues. The chain employs TRBV10-3 and TRBJ1-1, with a weak D call TRBD1 (6 bases). Sample: PBMCs or T cells enriched from blood (not recorded which). This TCR came from a man aged 35 to 55 who had recovered from COVID-19. CDR3 sequence: CAISGPKQGMNTEAFF. In nucleotides, the CDR3 is TGTGCCATCAGTGGACCAAAACAGGGAATGAACACTGAAGCTTTCTTT.